A single sample is the source of the 4 T cell receptor beta chains below, sequenced in a study of blood T cell repertoires in COVID-19. Only in-frame clones appear in the TCRdb table, and some are missing; sequencing was by immunoSEQ multiplex PCR. The data hold around 280,000 clones, with about 89% observed a single time. Sequencing input: PBMCs or T cells enriched from blood (not recorded which). All receptors come from a woman aged 35 to 49 who had recovered from COVID-19.

The chain links TRBV12-3 or TRBV12-4 to TRBJ1-2; the D is unclear. There are 12 residues in the CDR3. The V and J ends lost 7 bases and 8 bases respectively, with 14 bases between them. The CDR3 loop is CASTVDRRGYTF. In nucleotides, the CDR3 is TGTGCCAGCACCGTGGACCGGAGGGGCTACACCTTC.

This chain connects TRBV30 to TRBJ2-5, with D unresolved. The V and J ends lost 1 base and 1 base respectively, with 10 bases between them. CDR1 and CDR2 (germline): GTSNPN, SVGIG (reference sequence). The CDR3 covers 14 residues. CDR3 residues: CAWSGTRFQETQYF. The CDR3 coding sequence is TGTGCCTGGAGTGGAACCAGGTTCCAAGAGACCCAGTACTTC.

The genes are TRBV19 and TRBJ1-2; 9 bases map to TRBD1. Germline V gene sequence: CDR1 LNHDA, CDR2 SQIVND (reference sequence). The CDR3 length is 16 residues. Trimming removed 4 bases from V and 3 bases from J; junction bases left unmatched: 9. Here the CDR3 reads CASSTAGQGEDYGYTF. The CDR3 nucleotides read TGTGCCAGTAGTACCGCGGGACAGGGAGAAGACTATGGCTACACCTTC.

This clone was observed many times. The V and J genes are TRBV4-3 and TRBJ2-5, with 9 bases that match TRBD1. V dropped 4 bases and J dropped 4; count of bases not matched to a gene: 10. CDR3 size: 16 residues. Germline values: CDR1 LGHNA, CDR2 YSLEER. The CDR3 protein is CASSPSPQGAGETQYF. The CDR3 nucleotides are TGCGCCAGCAGCCCCTCCCCACAGGGGGCAGGAGAGACCCAGTACTTC.